This T cell receptor (beta chain) stems from a study of blood T cells in healthy people across ages. The CDR3 is made up of 14 amino acids. The study's findings and limits: The CMV status of each donor remained undetermined, and this could have confounded shifts in expanded clonotypes.

Notes on this clonotype: Its antigen remains unknown.

Using a J-beta primer mix together with a sample-barcoded 5' primer, a second PCR was run for 7 to 11 cycles. TCRdb itself ran the 5' RACE reads through MiXCR, one entry per CDR3 protein. The sample contains around 800,000 distinct CDR3 sequences, 46% of which appear only once. V is TRBV12-3 or TRBV12-4 and J is TRBJ2-4; possibly TRBD2 for D (6 bases). The end of the DNA fits TRBJ2-7 better, so the J call may be wrong. The clonotype was recovered from a man at least 80 years old in good health. The sequenced material came from blood. CDR3 sequence reads: CASSFSGVSDEQYF. The CDR3, as DNA: TGTGCCAGCAGTTTTTCGGGAGTAAGCGACGAGCAGTACTTC.